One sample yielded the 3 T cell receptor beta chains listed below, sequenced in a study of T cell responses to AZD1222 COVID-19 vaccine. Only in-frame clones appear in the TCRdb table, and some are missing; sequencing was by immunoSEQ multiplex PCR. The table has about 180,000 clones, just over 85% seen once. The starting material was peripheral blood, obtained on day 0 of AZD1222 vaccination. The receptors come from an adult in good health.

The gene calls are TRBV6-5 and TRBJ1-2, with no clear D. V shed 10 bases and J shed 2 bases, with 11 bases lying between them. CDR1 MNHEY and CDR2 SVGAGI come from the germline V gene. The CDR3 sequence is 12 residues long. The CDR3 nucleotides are TGTGCCACAAAACGGTCGAACTATGGCTACACCTTC. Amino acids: CATKRSNYGYTF.

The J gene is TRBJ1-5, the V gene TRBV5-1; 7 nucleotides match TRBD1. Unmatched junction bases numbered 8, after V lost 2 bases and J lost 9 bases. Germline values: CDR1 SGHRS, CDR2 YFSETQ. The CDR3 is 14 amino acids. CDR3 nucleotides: TGCGCCAGCAGCTTACGACAGGGTGTCGGGCCCCAGCATTTT. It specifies CASSLRQGVGPQHF.

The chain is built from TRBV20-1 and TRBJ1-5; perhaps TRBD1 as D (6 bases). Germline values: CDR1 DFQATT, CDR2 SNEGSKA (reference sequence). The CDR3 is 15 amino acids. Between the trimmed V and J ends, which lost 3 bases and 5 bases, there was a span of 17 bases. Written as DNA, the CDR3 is TGCAGTGCTAGTAGGCAGGGGTTTGAGGATCAGCCCCAGCATTTT. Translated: CSASRQGFEDQPQHF.